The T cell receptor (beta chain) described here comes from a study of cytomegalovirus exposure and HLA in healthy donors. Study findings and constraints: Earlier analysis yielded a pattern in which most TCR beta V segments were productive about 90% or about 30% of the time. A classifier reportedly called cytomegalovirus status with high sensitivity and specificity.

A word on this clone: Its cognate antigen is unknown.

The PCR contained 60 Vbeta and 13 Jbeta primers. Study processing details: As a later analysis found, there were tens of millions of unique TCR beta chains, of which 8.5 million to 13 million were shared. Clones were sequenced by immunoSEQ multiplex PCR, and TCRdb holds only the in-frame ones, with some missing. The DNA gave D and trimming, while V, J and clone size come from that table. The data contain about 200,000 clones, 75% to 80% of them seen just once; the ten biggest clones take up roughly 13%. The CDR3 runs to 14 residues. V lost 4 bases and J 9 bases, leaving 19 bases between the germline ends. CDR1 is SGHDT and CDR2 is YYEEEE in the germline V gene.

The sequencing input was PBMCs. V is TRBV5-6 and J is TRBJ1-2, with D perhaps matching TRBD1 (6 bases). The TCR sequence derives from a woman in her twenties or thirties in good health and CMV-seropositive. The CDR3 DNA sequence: TGTGCCAGCAGCACCCGGGGGGGCCCCTTTAGCTACACCTTC. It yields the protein CASSTRGGPFSYTF.